This entry lists 23 T cell receptor beta chains sequenced from one sample in a study of regulatory T cells in long-lasting Graves disease. Library construction for TCR beta used iRepertoire HTBI primers and Arm-PCR of CDR3 regions. TCRdb re-called the multiplex PCR reads with MiXCR, one entry per CDR3 protein. The sample shows around 360,000 distinct CDR3 sequences, 15% to 20% of them seen only once. Time point denoted: newly diagnosed GD, antithyroid drugs for less than 3 months. PBMCs provided the RNA from which the TCR library was made. This sample also appeared in a second study, on T cells in Graves' hyperthyroidism and ophthalmopathy.

The sample here was peripheral blood mononuclear cells (PBMCs), taken at new diagnosis, from a patient treated with antithyroid drugs. The receptors were sampled from a woman between 18 and 29 years old with Graves disease.

With regard to this clonotype: Without the conserved terminal phenylalanine or tryptophan, this CDR3 likely stems from a read error. CDR3 protein: CASSQGEGVNEQFV. The CDR3 region has the DNA TGTGCCAGCAGCCAAGGGGAGGGGGTAAATGAGCAGTTCGTC. The chain has TRBV3-1 and TRBJ2-1; possible D gene TRBD2, 7 bases. CDR3 size: 14 residues. V was cut by 1 base and J by 7 bases, with 11 bases left in between. Germline loops: CDR1 LGHDT, CDR2 YNNKEL (reference sequence).

The CDR3 sequence is CATSRGLSYNEQFF. The CDR3 nucleotides read TGTGCCACCTCACGGGGGTTGTCCTACAATGAGCAGTTCTTC. The J gene is TRBJ2-1, the V gene TRBV19; tentative D call: TRBD2 (6 bases). The CDR3 covers 14 residues. Germline assignment: CDR1 LNHDA and CDR2 SQIVND (reference sequence). V gave up 10 bases and J gave up 1 base, with 14 bases separating them.

The chain uses TRBV4-1 and TRBJ1-4; 8 bases fit TRBD1. CDR1 and CDR2 from the germline V gene are MGHRA and YSYEKL. This CDR3 region has 16 residues. V trimming: 0 bases; J trimming: 8 bases; junction bases outside the gene matches: 8. Written as DNA, the CDR3 is TGCGCCAGCAGCCAAGATTGGCCAGGGGGCGCAGAAAAACTGTTTTTT. It codes for CASSQDWPGGAEKLFF.

This clonotype was seen ten or more times. The chain uses TRBV5-1 and TRBJ2-7, with 7 bases identical to TRBD1. The length of the CDR3 is 15 residues. The germline V gene encodes CDR1 SGHRS and CDR2 YFSETQ. With V trimmed by 6 bases and J by 2 bases, 11 bases remained unmatched. The CDR3 DNA follows: TGCGCCAGCAAGGAAGGGACAGCCCTTACCTACGAGCAGTACTTC. Translated: CASKEGTALTYEQYF.

The V call is TRBV9, the J call TRBJ1-2; 7 nucleotides match TRBD1. The V gene end was trimmed by 4 bases and the J gene end by 8 bases; junction bases not matched to a gene: 8. The CDR3 spans 13 residues. Per germline, CDR1 SGDLS and CDR2 YYNGEE. The CDR3 loop reads CASSSTGRSGYTF. For the CDR3, the DNA is TGTGCCAGCAGCTCGACAGGGAGGTCAGGCTACACCTTC.

This clonotype was counted many times. This chain connects TRBV30 to TRBJ2-5; D not resolved. Trimming shortened V by 2 bases and J by 4 bases, and 14 bases separated the two germline ends. Germline CDR1 reads GTSNPN; CDR2 reads SVGIG (reference sequence). This CDR3 has 14 residues. CDR3: CAWSWGVGRETQYF. Written as DNA, the CDR3 is TGTGCCTGGAGTTGGGGTGTTGGTAGAGAGACCCAGTACTTC.

With respect to this clonotype: A read error is the likely source, as a far larger clone sits one nucleotide away. V and J are TRBV13 and TRBJ2-7, with 7 bases fitting TRBD2. In germline, CDR1 is PRHDT, CDR2 FYEKMQ (reference sequence). The trim removed 9 bases at V and 1 base at J, leaving 9 bases unmatched. This CDR3 comprises 14 residues. CDR3: CASKSGTPSYEQYF. DNA for the CDR3: TGTGCCAGTAAGAGCGGGACCCCGTCCTACGAGCAGTACTTC.

This clonotype was recorded a few times. The rearrangement joins TRBV5-4 to TRBJ2-7; D tentatively reads TRBD1 or TRBD2 (5 bases each). The CDR3 runs 15 residues. V was pared by 4 bases and J by 1 base, with 15 bases between. Germline-derived CDR1 and CDR2 are SGHNT and YYREEE (reference sequence). The CDR3 DNA reads TGTGCCAGCAGCCCTGGGACCCCCGGTTCCTACGAGCAGTACTTC. This encodes CASSPGTPGSYEQYF.

The genes are TRBV29-1 and TRBJ2-7; D may be TRBD2 (6 bases). Germline CDR1 is SQVTM and CDR2 is ANQGSEA. V was pared by 4 bases and J by 2 bases, with 15 bases between. The CDR3 contains 14 residues. The CDR3 region has the DNA TGCAGCGTTGGTTTGAGGGACTTCCCCTACGAGCAGTACTTC. The encoded protein is CSVGLRDFPYEQYF.

This clonotype appeared many times. The chain couples TRBV27 to TRBJ2-6, with 9 nucleotides matching TRBD1. Trimming took 6 bases from V and 2 from J; bases not matched to a gene: 11. Germline V gene data show CDR1 as MNHEY and CDR2 as SMNVEV (reference sequence). The CDR3 totals 18 residues. For the CDR3, the DNA is TGTGCCAGCAGCAACCGGGACAGGGAAGTAACTGGGGCCAACGTCCTGACTTTC. Encoded protein: CASSNRDREVTGANVLTF.

This clonotype was seen ten or more times. The chain couples TRBV19 to TRBJ2-5; the match to TRBD2 covers 12 bases. The length of the CDR3 is 16 residues. The germline V gene has CDR1 LNHDA and CDR2 SQIVND (reference sequence). Trimming at V came to 4 bases and at J to 2 bases, leaving 5 bases not matched to a gene. This CDR3 reads CASSSRLAGDQETQYF. CDR3 DNA: TGTGCCAGTAGTAGTAGACTAGCGGGGGATCAAGAGACCCAGTACTTC.

Ten or more counts support this clonotype. The DNA of the CDR3 is TGTGCCTGGGGGCAGGGACAAGAGACCCAGTACTTC. This encodes CAWGQGQETQYF. The chain uses TRBV30 and TRBJ2-5; perhaps TRBD1 as D (5 bases). The CDR3 is made up of 12 amino acids. CDR1 and CDR2 from the germline V gene are GTSNPN and SVGIG (reference sequence). V shed 5 bases and J shed 2 bases, with 9 bases lying between them.

Notes on this clonotype: A clone one base away is much larger, so this may be a read error. This chain uses TRBV5-1 with TRBJ1-6; D ambiguous. The CDR3 extends over 13 amino acids. Germline V gene lookup returns CDR1 SGHRS and CDR2 YFSETQ. The CDR3 region is CASSLESSSPFHF. The CDR3 DNA is TGCGCCAGCAGCTTGGAGTCCAGTTCACCCTTCCACTTT.

CDR3 residues: CASSYHGEFRSSYGYTF. The CDR3, as DNA: TGTGCCAGCAGTTACCACGGCGAGTTTAGGAGTAGCTATGGCTACACCTTC. This chain links TRBV6-5 with TRBJ1-2; the D is unclear. The CDR3 loop spans 17 amino acids. The germline V gene has CDR1 MNHEY and CDR2 SVGAGI. Trimming shortened V by 2 bases and J by 4 bases, and 20 bases separated the two germline ends.

This clonotype was counted ten times or more. The gene calls are TRBV5-1 and TRBJ1-2, with a possible D match to TRBD1 (6 bases). With 1 base removed from V and 4 bases from J, the gap between germline ends came to 11 bases. Germline V gene data show CDR1 as SGHRS and CDR2 as YFSETQ. The CDR3 extends over 14 amino acids. Here the CDR3 reads CASSLKQGSYGYTF. CDR3 coding DNA: TGCGCCAGCAGCTTGAAACAGGGTAGCTATGGCTACACCTTC.

This clonotype occurred a few times. The V gene is TRBV30, the J gene TRBJ2-3, with TRBD1 as a possible D gene (5 bases). Germline V gene lookup returns CDR1 GTSNPN and CDR2 SVGIG (reference sequence). The CDR3 sequence is 15 residues long. V dropped 0 bases and J dropped 4 bases, with 14 bases sitting between them. The CDR3 nucleotides are TGTGCCTGGAGTGTCACTCCCCTCAGGGCAGATACGCAGTATTTT. It translates to CAWSVTPLRADTQYF.

This clonotype occurred a few times. This chain joins TRBV3-1 and TRBJ2-3; no firm D call. V was shortened by 1 base and J by 2 bases, with 7 bases between the two germline ends. The germline CDR1 and CDR2 sequences are LGHDT and YNNKEL (reference sequence). This CDR3 is 14 amino acids long. The CDR3 region has the DNA TGTGCCAGCAGCCAAGCCAGCTCCACAGATACGCAGTATTTT. Translating it yields CASSQASSTDTQYF.

This clonotype occurred many times. The chain joins TRBV20-1 to TRBJ2-1, with 9 nucleotides matching TRBD2. J lost 8 bases, V lost 7 bases, and 18 bases had no gene match. Per germline, CDR1 DFQATT and CDR2 SNEGSKA (reference sequence). The CDR3 contains 16 residues. The CDR3, as DNA: TGCAGTGTCACACCGCTCGCTAGCGGGAAACAATATGAGCAGTTCTTC. Its translation is CSVTPLASGKQYEQFF.

There are a few counts of this clonotype. The rearrangement links TRBV19 to TRBJ1-2, with D tentatively TRBD1 (6 bases). V dropped 6 bases and J dropped 5 bases, with 13 bases sitting between them. CDR3 length equals 13 residues. Germline CDR1 and CDR2: LNHDA and SQIVND (reference sequence). The CDR3 nucleotides read TGTGCCAGTAGAGCGGGACAACTGTATGGCTACACCTTC. Translation gives CASRAGQLYGYTF.

This clonotype was detected only a few times. CDR3 protein: CSVEDRGGRGVLELFF. CDR3 sequence (DNA): TGCAGCGTTGAAGATCGGGGCGGTCGGGGGGTCTTAGAACTGTTTTTT. V and J are TRBV29-1 and TRBJ1-4, with D possibly matching TRBD1 (5 bases). The V gene lost 0 bases and the J gene lost 12 bases, with 23 bases spanning the gap. Germline loops: CDR1 SQVTM, CDR2 ANQGSEA. This CDR3 contains 16 residues.

This clonotype has ten or more counts. V gene TRBV3-1 combines with J gene TRBJ1-1; D is ambiguous. Deletions cut 3 bases from V and 1 base from J, with 3 bases between. The CDR3 totals 12 residues. The V gene's germline CDR1 is LGHDT and CDR2 YNNKEL (reference sequence). CDR3 bases: TGTGCCAGCAGCCACAGGAACACTGAAGCTTTCTTT. It translates to CASSHRNTEAFF.

In its sample, this clonotype was seen many times. The CDR3, as DNA: TGTGCCACACGGGTTAGGGGCCCAATTTACAATGAGCAGTTCTTC. Translating gives CATRVRGPIYNEQFF. This rearrangement joins TRBV6-2 or TRBV6-3 to TRBJ2-1, with a weak D call TRBD1 (5 bases). Per germline, CDR1 MNHEY and CDR2 SVGEGT. CDR3 size: 15 residues. V lost 10 bases and J 4 bases, leaving 20 bases between the germline ends.

This clonotype was seen ten or more times. The CDR3 DNA reads as TGTGCCAGCAGTTTTGGGAAGGGTTCCGCGGACTACGAGCAGTACTTC. Encoded protein: CASSFGKGSADYEQYF. The rearrangement links TRBV28 to TRBJ2-7, with D hard to call. Germline V lookup: CDR1 MDHEN, CDR2 SYDVKM. V was clipped by 3 bases and J by 3 bases, with 18 bases between them. This CDR3 region has 16 residues.